The source of this T cell receptor beta chain is a study of blood T cell repertoires in COVID-19. Study background: Specimens from acute and convalescent COVID-19 originated in the United States, Italy and Spain.

Libraries were prepared by immunoSEQ multiplex PCR; TCRdb keeps only in-frame clonotypes and omits some of them. This sample has 75,000 to 95,000 clones; approximately 80% occur once, and the top ten carry 20% to 25%. The V and J ends lost 7 bases and 0 bases respectively, with 16 bases between them. The CDR3 is 16 amino acids. The germline V gene has CDR1 MDHEN and CDR2 SYDVKM. The sequence derives from a man between 60 and 75 years old with acute or convalescent COVID-19. The rearrangement joins TRBV28 to TRBJ1-5; possibly TRBD1 for D (6 bases). The sequenced sample was peripheral blood. CDR3 region: CASTPRGGASNQPQHF. The DNA of the CDR3 is TGTGCCAGCACTCCGAGAGGGGGGGCTAGCAATCAGCCCCAGCATTTT.